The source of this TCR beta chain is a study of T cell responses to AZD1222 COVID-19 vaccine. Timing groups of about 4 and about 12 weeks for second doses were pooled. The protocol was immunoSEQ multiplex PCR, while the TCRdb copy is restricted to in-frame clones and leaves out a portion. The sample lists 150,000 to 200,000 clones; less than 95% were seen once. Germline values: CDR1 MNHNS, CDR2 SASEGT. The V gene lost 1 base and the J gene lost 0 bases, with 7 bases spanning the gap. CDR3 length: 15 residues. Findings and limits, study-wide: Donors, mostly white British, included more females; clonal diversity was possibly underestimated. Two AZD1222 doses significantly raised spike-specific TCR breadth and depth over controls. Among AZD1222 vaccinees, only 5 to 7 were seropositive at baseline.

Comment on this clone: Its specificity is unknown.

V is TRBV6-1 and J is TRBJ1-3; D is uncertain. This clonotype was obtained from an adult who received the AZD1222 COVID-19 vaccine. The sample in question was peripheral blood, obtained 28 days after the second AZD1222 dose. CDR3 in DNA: TGTGCCAGCAGTGAAGTCGGATACTCTGGAAACACCATATATTTT. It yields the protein CASSEVGYSGNTIYF.